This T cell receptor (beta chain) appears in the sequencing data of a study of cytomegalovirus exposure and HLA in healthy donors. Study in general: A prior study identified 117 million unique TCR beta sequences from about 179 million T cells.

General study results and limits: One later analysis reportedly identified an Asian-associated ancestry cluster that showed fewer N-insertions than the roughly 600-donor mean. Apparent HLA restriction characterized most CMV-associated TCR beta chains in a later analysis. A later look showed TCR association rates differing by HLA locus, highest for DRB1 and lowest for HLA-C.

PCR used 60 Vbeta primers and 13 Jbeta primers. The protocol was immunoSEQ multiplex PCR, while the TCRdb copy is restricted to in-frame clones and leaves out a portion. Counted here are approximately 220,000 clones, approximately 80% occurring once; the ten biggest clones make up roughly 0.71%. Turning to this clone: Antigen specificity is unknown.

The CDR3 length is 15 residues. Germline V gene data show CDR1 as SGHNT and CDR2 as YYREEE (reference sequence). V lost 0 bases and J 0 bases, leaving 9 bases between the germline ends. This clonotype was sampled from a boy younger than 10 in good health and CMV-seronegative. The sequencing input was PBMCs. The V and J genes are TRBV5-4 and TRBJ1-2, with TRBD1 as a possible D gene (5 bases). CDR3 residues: CASSLVQQANYGYTF. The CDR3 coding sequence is TGTGCCAGCAGCTTGGTACAACAGGCTAACTATGGCTACACCTTC.